A single sample gave rise to the 19 T cell receptor beta chains below, sequenced in a study of PD-L1 blockade in urothelial cancer. Time point indicated: peripheral blood 6 weeks after treatment start. Here immunoSEQ multiplex PCR was the method, and the copy in TCRdb shows in-frame clones only, minus some. The data show 45,000 to 55,000 clones, roughly 88% seen once. The sequencing here drew on PBMCs, taken around atezolizumab (anti-PD-L1) treatment. Receptor source: a man aged 50-59 years with urothelial cancer.

The J gene is TRBJ2-2, the V gene TRBV7-2; 9 bases line up with TRBD2. The CDR3 runs to 15 residues. Trimming cost V 2 bases and J 5 bases; bases outside gene matches: 3. From germline, CDR1 is SGHTA and CDR2 FQGNSA. As DNA, the CDR3 is TGTGCCAGCAGCTTAAATAGCGGGGGAACCGGGGAGCTGTTTTTT. This translates into CASSLNSGGTGELFF.

V and J are TRBV7-8 and TRBJ1-2; D is ambiguous. CDR1 is SGHVS and CDR2 is FQNEAQ in the germline V gene. The CDR3 contains 14 residues. V dropped 5 bases and J dropped 4 bases, with 14 bases sitting between them. This CDR3 is CASSPLELAYGYTF. For the CDR3, the DNA is TGTGCCAGCAGCCCACTAGAGCTGGCCTATGGCTACACCTTC.

V usage is TRBV30 and J usage is TRBJ2-3, with TRBD2 matching 8 bases. Per germline, CDR1 GTSNPN and CDR2 SVGIG (reference sequence). This CDR3 has 14 amino acids. With 3 bases clipped from V and 6 bases from J, the junction kept 8 bases outside the gene matches. The CDR3 loop reads CAWSSRTSLDTQYF. The DNA of the CDR3 is TGTGCCTGGAGCTCCCGGACTAGCTTGGATACGCAGTATTTT. Complete variable domain (other parts from reference TRBV30 and TRBJ2-3): SQTIHQWPATLVQPVGSPLSLECTVEGTSNPNLYWYRQAAGRGLQLLFYSVGIGQISSEVPQNLSASRPQDRQFILSSKKLLLSDSGFYLCAWSSRTSLDTQYFGPGTRLTVL.

This chain joins TRBV6-5 and TRBJ2-5; 8 nucleotides align to TRBD2. Germline V gene data show CDR1 as MNHEY and CDR2 as SVGAGI. The length of the CDR3 is 16 residues. With 4 bases clipped from V and 5 bases from J, the junction kept 12 bases outside the gene matches. In DNA, the CDR3 is TGTGCCAGCAGTTTGGGAATCCGGGGGGGGGTGGAGACCCAGTACTTC. This codes for CASSLGIRGGVETQYF.

This chain links TRBV2 with TRBJ2-3, with 9 bases aligning to TRBD2. V was pared by 11 bases and J by 0 bases, with 9 bases of the junction left unmatched. The germline V gene encodes CDR1 SNHLY and CDR2 FYNNEI. CDR3 length: 15 amino acids. The CDR3 spells CAGDLAGPSTDTQYF. Written as DNA, the CDR3 is TGTGCCGGAGATCTAGCGGGGCCTAGCACAGATACGCAGTATTTT.

The rearrangement joins TRBV16 to TRBJ1-4, with 7 bases that match TRBD1. The V gene's germline CDR1 is KGHSY and CDR2 FQNENV. The V and J ends lost 4 bases and 1 base, in that order; junction bases with no gene match: 6. The CDR3 spans 16 residues. CDR3 in amino acids: CASSPTGQGTNEKLFF. The CDR3 bases are TGTGCCAGCAGCCCGACAGGGCAAGGAACTAATGAAAAACTGTTTTTT.

V is TRBV6-1 and J is TRBJ1-2; 7 nucleotides agree with TRBD1. The CDR3 runs 19 residues. V was pared by 2 bases and J by 1 base, with 16 bases of the junction left unmatched. CDR1 and CDR2 (germline): MNHNS, SASEGT. The CDR3 DNA reads TGTGCCAGCAGTGAAAGTCCGGCAGGGGGAATGGGATATAACTATGGCTACACCTTC. This translates into CASSESPAGGMGYNYGYTF.

This chain connects TRBV6-5 to TRBJ1-4, with 9 positions matching TRBD1. Germline-derived CDR1 and CDR2 are MNHEY and SVGAGI. This CDR3 is 14 amino acids long. J gave up 8 bases and V 4 bases, and 5 bases lay outside the gene matches. The DNA for the CDR3 is TGTGCCAGCAGTTCCAGACAGGGGGGGGAAAAACTGTTTTTT. It codes for CASSSRQGGEKLFF.

The V and J genes are TRBV7-3 and TRBJ2-2; 7 bases match TRBD2. The CDR3 length is 15 residues. The V gene's germline CDR1 is SGHTA and CDR2 FQGTGA. Trimming cost V 8 bases and J 4 bases; bases outside gene matches: 10. In DNA, the CDR3 is TGTGCCAGCTCGCGAAGCGGGGCGGGCACCGGGGAGCTGTTTTTT. Residues: CASSRSGAGTGELFF.

The CDR3 DNA is TGTGCCAGCTCACCCGCCCAGGGGGCAGATACGCAGTATTTT. Residues: CASSPAQGADTQYF. The chain recombines TRBV18 with TRBJ2-3; 7 bases are a match to TRBD1. V lost 3 bases to trimming and J lost 4 bases; unmatched junction nucleotides: 4. The CDR3 extends over 14 amino acids. Germline assignment: CDR1 KGHSH and CDR2 LQKENI.

The V call is TRBV27, the J call TRBJ2-7; D may be TRBD2 (5 bases). Germline V gene sequence: CDR1 MNHEY, CDR2 SMNVEV (reference sequence). The germline V and J ends were trimmed by 5 bases and 2 bases, with 16 bases remaining between them. The CDR3 runs 15 residues. CDR3 protein: CASSPHLSAAYEQYF. The CDR3 DNA follows: TGTGCCAGCAGTCCTCATTTATCAGCGGCCTACGAGCAGTACTTC.

The rearrangement links TRBV7-6 to TRBJ1-6, with D unclear. Germline lookup yields CDR1 SGHVS and CDR2 FNYEAQ. V lost 4 bases and J 12 bases, leaving 16 bases between the germline ends. The CDR3 totals 14 residues. The CDR3 loop is CASSYGPTEEPLHF. The CDR3 DNA reads as TGTGCCAGCAGCTACGGACCCACGGAGGAACCCCTCCACTTT.

This clone was counted only a few times. A junction boundary mismatches the germline segment, possibly from a read error. The chain recombines TRBV7-7 with TRBJ1-3; 9 bases match TRBD1. CDR3 length: 15 amino acids. Germline V lookup: CDR1 SSHAT, CDR2 FNYEAQ (reference sequence). CDR3 nucleotide sequence: TGTGCTAGCAGCGCGGACAGGGGCTCTGGAAACACCATATATTTT. This encodes CASSADRGSGNTIYF.

The chain is built from TRBV28 and TRBJ1-2, with 8 bases matching TRBD1. Germline lookup yields CDR1 MDHEN and CDR2 SYDVKM. The CDR3 consists of 15 residues. V lost 4 bases to trimming and J lost 4 bases; unmatched junction nucleotides: 8. The CDR3, as DNA: TGTGCCAGCAGTTCTCCCGGGACAGGCCCCTATGGCTACACCTTC. Amino acid sequence: CASSSPGTGPYGYTF.

The genes are TRBV5-4 and TRBJ1-4; perhaps TRBD1 as D (5 bases). V gave up 0 bases and J gave up 8 bases, with 11 bases separating them. Germline CDR1 is SGHNT and CDR2 is YYREEE (reference sequence). The CDR3 runs 14 residues. The CDR3 sequence is CASSLVGAGEKLFF. CDR3 coding DNA: TGTGCCAGCAGCTTGGTAGGGGCGGGGGAAAAACTGTTTTTT. The full variable domain, in which reference TRBV5-4 and TRBJ1-4 provide the parts outside the CDR3, is ETGVTQSPTHLIKTRGQQVTLRCSSQSGHNTVSWYQQALGQGPQFIFQYYREEENGRGNFPPRFSGLQFPNYSSELNVNALELDDSALYLCASSLVGAGEKLFFGSGTQLSVL.

The chain combines TRBV7-2 with TRBJ2-1, with D uncertain. The germline V gene encodes CDR1 SGHTA and CDR2 FQGNSA. CDR3 size: 15 residues. Trimming took off 4 bases at V and 4 bases at J, with 14 bases between the two ends. CDR3 bases: TGTGCCAGCAGCTCCCAGGCTACATCTTACAATGAGCAGTTCTTC. Amino acid sequence: CASSSQATSYNEQFF. Drawing the rest from reference TRBV7-2 and TRBJ2-1, the complete variable domain is GAGVSQSPSNKVTEKGKDVELRCDPISGHTALYWYRQSLGQGLEFLIYFQGNSAPDKSGLPSDRFSAERTGGSVSTLTIQRTQQEDSAVYLCASSSQATSYNEQFFGPGTRLTVL.

The rearrangement links TRBV7-9 to TRBJ1-4; 7 bases match TRBD1. The CDR3 runs 15 residues. Trimming cost V 2 bases and J 3 bases; bases outside gene matches: 3. Germline CDR1 reads SEHNR; CDR2 reads FQNEAQ (reference sequence). Here the CDR3 DNA reads TGTGCCAGCAGCTTATTCGGGACAGCTAATGAAAAACTGTTTTTT. Encoded protein: CASSLFGTANEKLFF.

A note on this clone: At the DNA level, this CDR3 is encoded by other sequences in the same sample as well. This chain connects TRBV19 to TRBJ1-5; 8 bases align to TRBD1. Germline V gene data show CDR1 as LNHDA and CDR2 as SQIVND (reference sequence). There are 13 residues in the CDR3. With V trimmed by 10 bases and J by 1 base, 3 bases remained unmatched. The CDR3 is CATDRGSNQPQHF. For the CDR3, the DNA is TGTGCCACTGACAGGGGAAGCAATCAGCCCCAGCATTTT.

V gene TRBV7-9 combines with J gene TRBJ1-5; the match to TRBD1 covers 9 bases. The V gene end was trimmed by 5 bases and the J gene end by 1 base; junction bases not matched to a gene: 6. CDR3 length equals 16 residues. Germline CDR1 reads SEHNR; CDR2 reads FQNEAQ (reference sequence). CDR3 nucleotides: TGTGCCAGCAGCCCGGGACAGGGCGGGAGCAATCAGCCCCAGCATTTT. Translation gives CASSPGQGGSNQPQHF.